This T cell receptor (beta chain) emerged from a study of CD8 T cells in ankylosing spondylitis. General observations from the study: Disease-linked clones, CD8+, were relatively rare in peripheral blood. For ankylosing spondylitis blood, a TCR beta motif of seven to nine highly homologous variants appeared characteristic.

TCRdb reprocessed the 5' RACE reads via MiXCR and lists one record per CDR3 protein. The sample records 750,000 to 850,000 distinct CDR3 sequences, roughly 10% being singletons. Trimming removed 6 bases from V and 2 bases from J, with 12 bases in between. Germline lookup yields CDR1 SGDLS and CDR2 YYNGEE. This CDR3 has 14 amino acids. A note on this clonotype: Antigen specificity is unknown.

The genes are TRBV9 and TRBJ1-3, with D hard to call. The sample was blood, either unsorted or a sorted T cell fraction (not recorded which). This receptor was obtained from a male donor with ankylosing spondylitis. This chain's CDR3 is CASTPEVAGNTIYF. CDR3 DNA: TGTGCCAGCACCCCAGAAGTGGCTGGAAACACCATATATTTT.